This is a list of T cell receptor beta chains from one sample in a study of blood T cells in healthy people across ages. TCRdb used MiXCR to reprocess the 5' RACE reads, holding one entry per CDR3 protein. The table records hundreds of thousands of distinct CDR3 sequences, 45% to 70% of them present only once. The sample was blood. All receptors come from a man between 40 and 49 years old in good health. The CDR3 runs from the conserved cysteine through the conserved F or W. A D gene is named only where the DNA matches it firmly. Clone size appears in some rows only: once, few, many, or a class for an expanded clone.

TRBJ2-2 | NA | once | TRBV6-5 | TGTGCCAGCAGTTACTCGAGGTCAAGGTTTCTGAACACCGGGGAGCTGTTTTTT | CASSYSRSRFLNTGELFF
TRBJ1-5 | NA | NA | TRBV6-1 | TGTGCCAGCAGTGGGGAGAGGGATCAGCCCCAGCATTTT | CASSGERDQPQHF
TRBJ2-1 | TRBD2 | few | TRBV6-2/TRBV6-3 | TGTGCCAGCAGACGGGGGGGGTCAGCGGGGTCGAACCAGTTCTTC | CASRRGGSAGSNQFF
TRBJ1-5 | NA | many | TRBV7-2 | TGTGCCAGCAGCTTAGGCGGGGGCAATCAGCCCCAGCATTTT | CASSLGGGNQPQHF
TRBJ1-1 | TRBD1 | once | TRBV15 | TGTGCCACCAGCAGAGGGTACAGGGGGACGAACACTGAAGCTTTCTTT | CATSRGYRGTNTEAFF
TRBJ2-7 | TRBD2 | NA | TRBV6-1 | TGTGCCAGCAGAACTAGCGGCCACTACGAGCAGTACTTC | CASRTSGHYEQYF
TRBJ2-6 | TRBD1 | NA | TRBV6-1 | TGTGCCAGCAGTGGGGGGACAGGGAGAGTCTCTGGGGCCAACGTCCTGACTTTC | CASSGGTGRVSGANVLTF
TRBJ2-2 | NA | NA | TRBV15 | TGTGCCACCAGTAGACGGAGGGGTTCCAACACCGGGGAGCTGTTTTTT | CATSRRRGSNTGELFF
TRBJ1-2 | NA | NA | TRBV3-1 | TGTGCCAGCAGCCAAGAGCCTAACTATGGCTACACCTTC | CASSQEPNYGYTF
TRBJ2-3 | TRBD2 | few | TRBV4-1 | TGCGCCAGCAGATCCCCCGGGACTACCCGCACAGATACGCAGTATTTT | CASRSPGTTRTDTQYF
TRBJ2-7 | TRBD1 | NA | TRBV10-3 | TGTGCCATCCGTTCAGAGGCCAGGGGGTCCGAGCAGTACTTC | CAIRSEARGSEQYF
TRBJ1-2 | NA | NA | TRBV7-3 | TGTGCCAGCAGCTTAACCGGGACACTAAATGGCTACACCTTC | CASSLTGTLNGYTF
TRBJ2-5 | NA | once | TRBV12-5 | TGTGCTAGTGGTTTTTTAACGGGTGAGCAGTACTTC | CASGFLTGEQYF
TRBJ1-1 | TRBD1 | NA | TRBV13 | TGTGCCAGCAGACCTAGACAGGGGATGGGCACTGAAGCTTTCTTT | CASRPRQGMGTEAFF
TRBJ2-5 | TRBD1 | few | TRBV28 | TGTGCCAGCCGGGACAGGCTTCTTTCTTCTCAGACCCAGTACTTC | CASRDRLLSSQTQYF
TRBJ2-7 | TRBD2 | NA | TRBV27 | TGTGCCAGCAGAGCACTAGCGGGGGACTCCTACGAGCAGTACTTC | CASRALAGDSYEQYF
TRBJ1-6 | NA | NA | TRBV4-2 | TGTGCCAGCAGCCAAGAAGGGGGGGGAAATTCACCCCTCCACTTT | CASSQEGGGNSPLHF
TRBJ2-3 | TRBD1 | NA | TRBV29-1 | TGCAGCGTTTACAGGGGAATAGATACGCAGTATTTT | CSVYRGIDTQYF
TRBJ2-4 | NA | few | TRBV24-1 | TGTGCCACCAGGGACTCAGCCAAAAACATTCAGTACTTC | CATRDSAKNIQYF
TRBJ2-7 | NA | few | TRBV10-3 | TGTGCCATCAGCGGCGCGGGGTCCTACGAGCAGTACTTC | CAISGAGSYEQYF
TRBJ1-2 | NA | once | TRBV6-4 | TGTGCCAGCAGTGACCCCAGGGACCGTAACTATGGCTACACCTTC | CASSDPRDRNYGYTF
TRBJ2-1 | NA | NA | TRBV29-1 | TGCAGCGTTGAGAGCCGGGACCGGTACAATGAGCAGTTCTTC | CSVESRDRYNEQFF
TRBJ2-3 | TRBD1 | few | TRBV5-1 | TGCGCCAGCAGCCGGGACAGGGCGCCTCCGCAGTATTTT | CASSRDRAPPQYF
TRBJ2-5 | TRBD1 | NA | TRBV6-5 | TGTGCCAGCAGTTACTCGAGGACAGGGGCGGTAGTGGAGACCCAGTACTTC | CASSYSRTGAVVETQYF
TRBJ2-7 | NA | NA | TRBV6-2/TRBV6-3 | TGTGCCAGCACTATTCCTCCCTACGAGCAGTACTTC | CASTIPPYEQYF
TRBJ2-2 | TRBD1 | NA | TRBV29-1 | TGCAGCGTGAAAGGGGGCGCAGGGGCCGGGGAGCTGTTTTTT | CSVKGGAGAGELFF
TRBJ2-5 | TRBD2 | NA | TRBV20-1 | TGCAGTGCTCCCCCGGCGGGAGTGGTTGAGACCCAGTACTTC | CSAPPAGVVETQYF
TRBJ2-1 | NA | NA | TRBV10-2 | TGCGTCACTGCATCGGGGTTCGACAATGAGCAGTTCTTC | CVTASGFDNEQFF
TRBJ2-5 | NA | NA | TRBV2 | TGTGCCAGCAGTCCCCCGGGACCCCAAGGGGCCCAGTACTTC | CASSPPGPQGAQYF
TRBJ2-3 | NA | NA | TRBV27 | TGTGCCAGCAGTTTGCGCTCGCAGCCCTCAAGAGATACGCAGTATTTT | CASSLRSQPSRDTQYF
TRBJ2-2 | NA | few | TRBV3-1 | TGTGCCAGCAGCCACAGGGGGGAGCTGTTTTTT | CASSHRGELFF
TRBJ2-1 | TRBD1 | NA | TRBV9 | TGTGCCAGCAGCACCCGGGACAGGATTTACAATGAGCAGTTCTTC | CASSTRDRIYNEQFF
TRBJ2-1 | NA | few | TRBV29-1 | TGCAGCGGGGGAAATGTCCGGGAGCAGTTCTTC | CSGGNVREQFF
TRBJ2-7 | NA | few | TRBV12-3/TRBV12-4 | TGTGCCAGCAGTTCGAACCAGGGATACGAGCAGTACTTC | CASSSNQGYEQYF
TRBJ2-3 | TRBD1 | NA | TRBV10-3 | TGTGCCATCAGTGAGTCGCAGGGACAGGATCGCACAGATACGCAGTATTTT | CAISESQGQDRTDTQYF
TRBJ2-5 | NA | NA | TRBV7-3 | TGTGCCAGCAGCGCCTCCATTACTAGCATCGAGACCCAGTACTTC | CASSASITSIETQYF
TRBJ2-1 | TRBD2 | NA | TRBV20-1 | TGTAGTGCTAGAAGTGGGCCGGGAGGGCTCGGCAATGAGCAGTTCTTC | CSARSGPGGLGNEQFF
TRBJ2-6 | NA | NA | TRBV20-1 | TGCAGTGCTGGTCCCCCTGGGGCCAACGTCCTGACTTTC | CSAGPPGANVLTF
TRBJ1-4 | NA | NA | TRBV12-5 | TGTGCTAGTGGTACCGGCCTAGGAGGAGAAAAACTGTTTTTT | CASGTGLGGEKLFF
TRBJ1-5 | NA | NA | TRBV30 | TGTGCCTGGAGTGTGACAAGGTATAGCAATCAGCCCCAGCATTTT | CAWSVTRYSNQPQHF
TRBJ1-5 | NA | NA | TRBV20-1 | TGCAGTGCTAGAGTCGGGGTTGGGGGTGGTCAGCCCCAGCATTTT | CSARVGVGGGQPQHF
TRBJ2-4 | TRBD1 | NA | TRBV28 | TGTGCCAGCAGTTCCGGGACAGTCCTAACCAAAAACATTCAGTACTTC | CASSSGTVLTKNIQYF